A selection of T cell receptor beta chains follows, all from one sample in a study of blood T cell repertoires in COVID-19. Some clones are missing from TCRdb's copy, which holds only in-frame ones; the method was immunoSEQ multiplex PCR. Of roughly 200,000 clones in the sample, around 86% were seen once. The sample comprised PBMCs or T cells enriched from blood (not recorded which). Receptors were obtained from a woman aged 40 to 50 with acute COVID-19. Both conserved end residues are part of each CDR3. A D gene is named only where the DNA matches it firmly. Clone size is not always given. Where it is, it says once, few, many or a class for expanded clones.

d_gene: NA; abundance: NA; v_gene: TRBV18; j_gene: TRBJ1-1; CDR3aa: CASSPDREVAEAFF; CDR3nt: TGTGCCAGCTCACCTGATCGGGAGGTGGCTGAAGCTTTCTTT
d_gene: NA; abundance: NA; v_gene: TRBV28; j_gene: TRBJ1-1; CDR3aa: CATRGGVTEAFF; CDR3nt: TGTGCCACCCGGGGGGGAGTCACTGAAGCTTTCTTT
d_gene: TRBD2; abundance: few; v_gene: TRBV3-1/TRBV3-2; j_gene: TRBJ2-7; CDR3aa: CASSQTSGRLDYEQYF; CDR3nt: TGTGCCAGCAGTCAGACTAGCGGGAGATTGGACTACGAGCAGTACTTC
d_gene: NA; abundance: NA; v_gene: TRBV7-9; j_gene: TRBJ1-2; CDR3aa: CASSLGSGGYTF; CDR3nt: TGTGCCAGCAGCTTAGGCTCGGGTGGCTACACCTTC
d_gene: NA; abundance: NA; v_gene: TRBV4-3; j_gene: TRBJ2-1; CDR3aa: CASSQDNNEQFF; CDR3nt: TGCGCCAGCAGCCAAGATAATAATGAGCAGTTCTTC
d_gene: TRBD1; abundance: once; v_gene: TRBV5-1; j_gene: TRBJ1-1; CDR3aa: CASSLDRGRVTEAFF; CDR3nt: TGCGCCAGCAGCTTGGACAGGGGGCGGGTCACTGAAGCTTTCTTT
d_gene: NA; abundance: NA; v_gene: TRBV7-9; j_gene: TRBJ2-2; CDR3aa: CASIPINGGAGELFF; CDR3nt: TGTGCCAGCATCCCCATCAACGGAGGGGCCGGGGAGCTGTTTTTT
d_gene: TRBD1; abundance: NA; v_gene: TRBV19; j_gene: TRBJ2-1; CDR3aa: CATHSGQGPSWEQFF; CDR3nt: TGTGCCACCCATTCCGGACAGGGGCCTTCGTGGGAGCAGTTCTTC
d_gene: TRBD2; abundance: NA; v_gene: TRBV27; j_gene: TRBJ2-7; CDR3aa: CASSLIPSGRSHEQYF; CDR3nt: TGTGCCAGCAGTTTAATTCCTAGCGGGAGGTCCCACGAGCAGTACTTC
d_gene: NA; abundance: few; v_gene: TRBV19; j_gene: TRBJ2-2; CDR3aa: CASKGGAVTGELFF; CDR3nt: TGTGCCAGTAAGGGAGGAGCAGTGACCGGGGAGCTGTTTTTT
d_gene: NA; abundance: NA; v_gene: TRBV5-1; j_gene: TRBJ1-2; CDR3aa: CASSYLQGAENGYTF; CDR3nt: TGCGCCAGCAGCTACCTACAGGGAGCCGAGAATGGCTACACCTTC
d_gene: NA; abundance: NA; v_gene: TRBV9; j_gene: TRBJ2-1; CDR3aa: CASSAPGAYNEQFF; CDR3nt: TGTGCCAGCAGCGCCCCCGGGGCCTACAATGAGCAGTTCTTC
d_gene: NA; abundance: NA; v_gene: TRBV9; j_gene: TRBJ1-1; CDR3aa: CASSAGVGGNTEAFF; CDR3nt: TGTGCCAGCAGCGCTGGGGTAGGGGGGAACACTGAAGCTTTCTTT
d_gene: TRBD2; abundance: once; v_gene: TRBV7-2; j_gene: TRBJ2-1; CDR3aa: CASSAMTSGRINEQFF; CDR3nt: TGTGCCAGCAGCGCCATGACTAGCGGGAGAATAAATGAGCAGTTCTTC
d_gene: TRBD1; abundance: NA; v_gene: TRBV3-1/TRBV3-2; j_gene: TRBJ2-1; CDR3aa: CASSLKGTGVYNEQFF; CDR3nt: TGTGCCAGCAGCCTAAAAGGGACAGGGGTTTACAATGAGCAGTTCTTC
d_gene: NA; abundance: NA; v_gene: TRBV14; j_gene: TRBJ2-7; CDR3aa: CASSLGHLYEQYF; CDR3nt: TGTGCCAGCAGCTTGGGACACCTCTACGAGCAGTACTTC